The clone carrying this T cell receptor beta chain was observed many times. V lost 3 bases to trimming and J lost 1 base, with 7 bases between them. Looked up from germline, CDR1 is SGHTA and CDR2 is FQGTGA. CDR3 length: 14 amino acids. TCRdb re-called the PCR reads through MiXCR. The repertoire holds roughly 63,000 clones, with roughly 15% as singletons. The entry originates in a study of metastatic and nonmetastatic thyroid tumors. Study-wide background: The comparison covered peripheral blood and tumor or nodule tissue in malignant and benign thyroid patients.

No patient received treatment before thyroid surgery. The sample comprised blood. The V call is TRBV7-3, the J call TRBJ2-1, with no clear D. The TCR sequence derives from a male donor with papillary thyroid cancer or a benign thyroid nodule (not recorded which). Some clones in this sample may be carry-over from other donors' samples. The CDR3 loop is CASSLDPSYNEQFF. As DNA, the CDR3 is TGTGCCAGCAGCTTGGACCCATCCTACAATGAGCAGTTCTTC.